The 18 T cell receptor beta chains listed next were all sequenced from one sample in a study of cytomegalovirus exposure and HLA in healthy donors. A multiplex PCR was run with 60 Vbeta primers and 13 Jbeta primers. Clones were sequenced by immunoSEQ multiplex PCR, and TCRdb holds only the in-frame ones, with some missing. Among about 200,000 clones listed, roughly 80% were seen once. The material sequenced was PBMCs. The receptors were gathered from a woman between 40 and 50 years old in good health and CMV-seronegative.

The count of this clone is one. The rearrangement uses TRBV27 and TRBJ2-7, with D possibly matching TRBD1 (5 bases). There are 14 residues in the CDR3. Germline V gene data show CDR1 as MNHEY and CDR2 as SMNVEV (reference sequence). Deletions cut 3 bases from V and 6 bases from J, with 15 bases between. CDR3 in DNA: TGTGCCAGCAGTTTTCAGAGGACACGGCGCGAGCAGTACTTC. It yields the protein CASSFQRTRREQYF.

In its sample, this clone was seen a few times. The chain couples TRBV7-6 to TRBJ1-1; 7 bases agree with TRBD1. CDR1 and CDR2 from the germline V gene are SGHVS and FNYEAQ. V was pared by 2 bases and J by 1 base, with 7 bases of the junction left unmatched. This CDR3 spans 16 amino acids. CDR3 nucleotides: TGTGCCAGCAGCTTAACCAGGGGGTATGGGAACACTGAAGCTTTCTTT. Amino acid sequence: CASSLTRGYGNTEAFF.

This chain uses TRBV9 with TRBJ2-1, with 8 bases lining up with TRBD2. The V segment lost 6 bases and the J segment 4 bases; nucleotides outside the gene matches: 6. Germline CDR1 SGDLS, CDR2 YYNGEE. CDR3 length: 14 residues. The CDR3 DNA is TGTGCCAGCAACCCAGCGGGAGCATACAATGAGCAGTTCTTC. As protein: CASNPAGAYNEQFF.

The rearrangement joins TRBV18 to TRBJ1-1; D ambiguous. V lost 5 bases and J lost 8, with 15 bases in between. The CDR3 spans 13 residues. CDR1 is KGHSH, CDR2 LQKENI, per germline. CDR3 coding DNA: TGTGCCAGCTCAACCTCCGCGGTGGAGGAAGCTTTCTTT. Its protein is CASSTSAVEEAFF. Supplemented by reference TRBV18 and TRBJ1-1, the full variable domain reads NAGVMQNPRHLVRRRGQEARLRCSPMKGHSHVYWYRQLPEEGLKFMVYLQKENIIDESGMPKERFSAEFPKEGPSILRIQQVVRGDSAAYFCASSTSAVEEAFFGQGTRLTVV.

The chain is built from TRBV6-1 and TRBJ1-2; maybe TRBD1 (5 bases). V lost 0 bases and J 0 bases, leaving 23 bases between the germline ends. The CDR3 runs to 20 residues. Germline V lookup: CDR1 MNHNS, CDR2 SASEGT. This CDR3 reads CASSEAQWPGTTYTNYGYTF. Written as DNA, the CDR3 is TGTGCCAGCAGTGAAGCGCAATGGCCAGGGACTACTTACACTAACTATGGCTACACCTTC.

This chain connects TRBV11-2 to TRBJ1-3; 10 nucleotides align to TRBD1. CDR3 length: 19 residues. V was clipped by 2 bases and J by 0 bases; unmatched bases: 10. CDR1 is SGHAT, CDR2 FQNNGV, per germline. As DNA, the CDR3 is TGTGCCAGCAGCTTAAGACGACAGGGGGCTTACCGCTCTGGAAACACCATATATTTT. Translation gives CASSLRRQGAYRSGNTIYF. The whole variable domain, filled in from reference TRBV11-2 and TRBJ1-3, reads EAGVAQSPRYKIIEKRQSVAFWCNPISGHATLYWYQQILGQGPKLLIQFQNNGVVDDSQLPKDRFSAERLKGVDSTLKIQPAKLEDSAVYLCASSLRRQGAYRSGNTIYFGEGSWLTVV.

The chain combines TRBV7-3 with TRBJ2-5, with D possibly being TRBD2 (5 bases). Germline assignment: CDR1 SGHTA and CDR2 FQGTGA. The germline V and J ends were trimmed by 1 base and 2 bases, with 11 bases remaining between them. The CDR3 consists of 15 residues. The CDR3 coding sequence is TGTGCCAGCAGCTTAAGCAGCGGCCAACAAGAGACCCAGTACTTC. The encoded protein is CASSLSSGQQETQYF.

V gene TRBV10-3 combines with J gene TRBJ2-5, with 8 bases aligning to TRBD1. This CDR3 contains 14 residues. J was trimmed by 5 bases and V by 6 bases; bases with no gene match: 8. Germline CDR1 reads ENHRY; CDR2 reads SYGVKD. CDR3 DNA sequence: TGTGCCATCAGGCGGCAGGGGGCAACGGAGACCCAGTACTTC. This encodes CAIRRQGATETQYF.

The J gene is TRBJ1-2, the V gene TRBV19, with a possible D match to TRBD1 (5 bases). CDR3 size: 13 residues. From germline, CDR1 is LNHDA and CDR2 SQIVND (reference sequence). Trimming left V 6 bases short and J 7 bases short, with 15 bases between. The CDR3 coding sequence is TGTGCCAGTAGCTGGGGACTGCGTTCTGGCTACACCTTC. It encodes CASSWGLRSGYTF.

This sequence joins TRBV9 and TRBJ2-5; D call uncertain. The length of the CDR3 is 13 residues. The germline V gene has CDR1 SGDLS and CDR2 YYNGEE. Trimming removed 3 bases from V and 1 base from J, with 7 bases in between. CDR3 nucleotides: TGTGCCAGCAGCGCCGGGTTCCAAGAGACCCAGTACTTC. Protein product: CASSAGFQETQYF. The whole variable domain, remainder taken from reference TRBV9 and TRBJ2-5, is DSGVTQTPKHLITATGQRVTLRCSPRSGDLSVYWYQQSLDQGLQFLIQYYNGEERAKGNILERFSAQQFPDLHSELNLSSLELGDSALYFCASSAGFQETQYFGPGTRLLVL.

This chain uses TRBV30 with TRBJ2-7, with TRBD2 identical over 13 bases. Trimming at V came to 3 bases and at J to 2 bases, leaving 1 base not matched to a gene. From germline, CDR1 is GTSNPN and CDR2 SVGIG (reference sequence). This CDR3 is built from 14 residues. Here the CDR3 DNA reads TGTGCCTGGAGGGGACTAGCGGGGACCTACGAGCAGTACTTC. Translated, it gives CAWRGLAGTYEQYF.

The V gene is TRBV19, the J gene TRBJ1-5; 8 bases map to TRBD1. Germline CDR1 LNHDA, CDR2 SQIVND (reference sequence). With 4 bases clipped from V and 1 base from J, the junction kept 3 bases outside the gene matches. The CDR3 is 15 amino acids. The CDR3 nucleotides are TGTGCCAGTAGTACGACAGGGGCAAGCAATCAGCCCCAGCATTTT. It specifies CASSTTGASNQPQHF.

The gene calls are TRBV6-6 and TRBJ2-1; TRBD1 aligns across 7 bases. Germline V gene sequence: CDR1 MNHNY, CDR2 SVGAGI (reference sequence). With V trimmed by 7 bases and J by 1 base, 7 bases remained unmatched. This CDR3 contains 15 residues. CDR3 sequence: CASTRETGSYNEQFF. In DNA form, the CDR3 reads TGTGCCAGCACCCGAGAGACAGGGTCCTACAATGAGCAGTTCTTC.

The J gene is TRBJ2-7, the V gene TRBV28; 11 positions match TRBD1. This CDR3 is built from 16 residues. CDR1 MDHEN and CDR2 SYDVKM come from the germline V gene. J lost 1 base, V lost 6 bases, and 8 bases had no gene match. The chain's CDR3 is CASSLLGTGGSYEQYF. Here the CDR3 DNA reads TGTGCCAGCAGCCTACTGGGGACAGGGGGGTCCTACGAGCAGTACTTC. The variable domain in full, with the rest retrieved from reference TRBV28 and TRBJ2-7, is DVKVTQSSRYLVKRTGEKVFLECVQDMDHENMFWYRQDPGLGLRLIYFSYDVKMKEKGDIPEGYSVSREKKERFSLILESASTNQTSMYLCASSLLGTGGSYEQYFGPGTRLTVT.

The genes are TRBV5-1 and TRBJ2-7; 7 positions agree with TRBD1. Germline CDR1 is SGHRS and CDR2 is YFSETQ. V lost 5 bases, J lost 0 bases, and 8 bases stayed unmatched. The CDR3 spans 15 residues. CDR3: CASRQKWDSSYEQYF. Written as DNA, the CDR3 is TGCGCCAGCAGGCAAAAATGGGACAGCTCCTACGAGCAGTACTTC.

This chain joins TRBV7-9 and TRBJ2-3; no definite D call. This CDR3 has 14 amino acids. Trimming left V 4 bases short and J 0 bases short, with 8 bases between. Germline lookup yields CDR1 SEHNR and CDR2 FQNEAQ (reference sequence). CDR3 in DNA: TGTGCCAGCAGCTCCCGGTCTAGCACAGATACGCAGTATTTT. Protein product: CASSSRSSTDTQYF.

This chain links TRBV2 with TRBJ2-3; 11 bases map to TRBD2. V shed 7 bases and J 4 bases; nucleotides not matched to a gene: 4. This CDR3 has 14 residues. The germline CDR1 and CDR2 sequences are SNHLY and FYNNEI. The CDR3 here is CASISGRVADTQYF. In nucleotides, the CDR3 is TGTGCCAGCATTAGCGGGAGGGTAGCAGATACGCAGTATTTT.

The rearrangement links TRBV28 to TRBJ1-5, with 9 bases lining up with TRBD1. The CDR3 runs to 16 residues. The germline CDR1 and CDR2 sequences are MDHEN and SYDVKM. The ends lost 6 bases at V and 3 bases at J; junction bases unmatched: 9. The CDR3 spells CASRTLGQGDNQPQHF. CDR3 sequence (DNA): TGTGCCAGCAGGACTTTGGGACAGGGAGACAATCAGCCCCAGCATTTT.